A selection of T cell receptor beta chains follows, all from one sample in a study of blood T cell repertoires in COVID-19. The method was immunoSEQ multiplex PCR; TCRdb's version includes in-frame clones alone and lacks a portion of them. The sample contains some 70,000 clones, 91% of which appear only once. Sample: peripheral blood. The source is a human donor with active COVID-19. The donor label of this sample is uncertain. Each CDR3 is given with its conserved first and last residue. The order of the fields is V gene, D gene, J gene, clone size, CDR3 DNA, CDR3 protein. The D gene is left open where the match is weak. Expanded clones get a size class; other rows say once, few or many, or leave the size out.

>TRBV24-1|TRBD1|TRBJ1-5|few
TGTGCCACCAGCGACAGGGGGGATCAGCCCCAGCATTTT
CATSDRGDQPQHF
>TRBV15|-|TRBJ2-6|-
TGTGCCACCAGCGGATCGCCCCCAGGGGCTGGGGCCAACGTCCTGACTTTC
CATSGSPPGAGANVLTF
>TRBV7-9|-|TRBJ2-2|-
TGTGCCAGCAGCCCTCTTCCCGGTCCTGGGGAGCTGTTTTTT
CASSPLPGPGELFF
>TRBV6-1|-|TRBJ2-5|-
TGTGCCAGCAGTGAACTCGGCCACTATGAAGAGACCCAGTACTTC
CASSELGHYEETQYF
>TRBV20-1|TRBD1|TRBJ2-1|-
TGCAGTGCTAGTTCGGGACAGGGTTTCGGTGAGCAGTTCTTC
CSASSGQGFGEQFF
>TRBV7-8|TRBD1|TRBJ2-5|-
TGTGCCAGCAGCCGACAGGGGGCCCAAGAGACCCAGTACTTC
CASSRQGAQETQYF
>TRBV7-2|-|TRBJ1-5|-
TGTGCCAGCAGCTTAGGCGGGGGGGAAGATCAGCCCCAGCATTTT
CASSLGGGEDQPQHF
>TRBV10-3|TRBD1|TRBJ1-2|-
TGTGCCATCAGTGAGAGGAGGACAGGGGGCGACTATGGCTACACCTTC
CAISERRTGGDYGYTF
>TRBV19|-|TRBJ2-1|-
TGTGCCAGTAGTCCAAGACTGGCCTACAATGAGCAGTTCTTC
CASSPRLAYNEQFF
>TRBV28|TRBD1|TRBJ1-2|-
TGTGCCAGCAGCCTCCGGGACAGGCAGACCGTGATCTATGGCTACACCTTC
CASSLRDRQTVIYGYTF
>TRBV3-1/TRBV3-2|TRBD1|TRBJ1-5|-
TGTGCCAGCAGTTACAGGGGTTTTAGTCAGCCCCAGCATTTT
CASSYRGFSQPQHF
>TRBV29-1|TRBD2|TRBJ2-5|once
TGCAGCGTTGATCTGACTAGCGGGATAGAAGAGACCCAGTACTTC
CSVDLTSGIEETQYF
>TRBV7-9|-|TRBJ2-2|-
TGTGCCAGCAGCTCCTCCGGGGAGCTGTTTTTT
CASSSSGELFF
>TRBV2|TRBD2|TRBJ2-1|-
TGTGCCAGCAGTAGACTAGCGGGGTACAATGAGCAGTTCTTC
CASSRLAGYNEQFF
>TRBV7-9|TRBD1|TRBJ2-7|-
TGTGCCAGCAGCCGCCCGGAGACAGGGGTCCACGAGCAGTACTTC
CASSRPETGVHEQYF
>TRBV28|-|TRBJ2-1|-
TGTGCCAGCAGTTTAAGACGCGGGGCCAGCTCCTACAATGAGCAGTTCTTC
CASSLRRGASSYNEQFF
>TRBV28|-|TRBJ1-1|-
TGTGCCAGCAGTTTCGGGACTGAAGCTTTCTTT
CASSFGTEAFF
>TRBV3-1/TRBV3-2|TRBD2|TRBJ2-2|few
TGTGCCAGCAGCCGGACGACTAGCGGGAGTGGCACCGGGGAGCTGTTTTTT
CASSRTTSGSGTGELFF
>TRBV6-6|-|TRBJ1-2|-
TGTGCCAGCAGAGCCTATGGCTACACCTTC
CASRAYGYTF
>TRBV5-6|-|TRBJ2-5|-
TGTGCCAGCAGCTTGTTCCGGAGCTCGGGAGAGACCCAGTACTTC
CASSLFRSSGETQYF
>TRBV5-4|-|TRBJ2-7|-
TGTGCCAGCAGCTCGAGAGTTGCCTACGAGCAGTACTTC
CASSSRVAYEQYF
>TRBV11-2|TRBD2|TRBJ2-7|once
TGTGCCAGCAGCTTTGGAGCGGGAGAGAACGAGCAGTACTTC
CASSFGAGENEQYF
>TRBV19|TRBD2|TRBJ2-7|-
TGTGCCAGTAGTATAGCGGGAGGGGCCTACGAGCAGTACTTC
CASSIAGGAYEQYF
>TRBV3-1/TRBV3-2|-|TRBJ1-6|-
TGTGCCAGCAGCCAAGATACATGGAGTTCACCCCTCCACTTT
CASSQDTWSSPLHF
>TRBV7-8|-|TRBJ1-2|once
TGTGCCAGCAGCATTCCAGAAAACTATGGCTACACCTTC
CASSIPENYGYTF
>TRBV27|-|TRBJ2-1|-
TGTGCCAGCAGTTTTTCCAGATTCAATGAGCAGTTCTTC
CASSFSRFNEQFF
>TRBV12-3/TRBV12-4|-|TRBJ2-1|-
TGTGCCAGCAGCCTCAGGGTTCAGCAGTTCTTC
CASSLRVQQFF
>TRBV18|-|TRBJ2-1|-
TGTGCCAGCTCCCCACGAACAGGGTTCGATGAGCAGTTCTTC
CASSPRTGFDEQFF
>TRBV6-5|TRBD1|TRBJ1-1|-
TGTGCCAGCAGGACCGGGACAGGGAGGGGCACTGAAGCTTTCTTT
CASRTGTGRGTEAFF
>TRBV7-2|TRBD2|TRBJ2-7|-
TGTGCCAGCAGCTTAGGAGCTAGCGGGACCACCTACGAGCAGTACTTC
CASSLGASGTTYEQYF
>TRBV19|TRBD1|TRBJ2-3|-
TGTGCCAGTAGTACCAGGGACAGAACTAGCACAGATACGCAGTATTTT
CASSTRDRTSTDTQYF
>TRBV5-6|-|TRBJ2-2|-
TGTGCCAGCAGCTTGGAGGTGCTTACAGCCACCGGGGAGCTGTTTTTT
CASSLEVLTATGELFF
>TRBV3-1/TRBV3-2|-|TRBJ2-2|-
TGTGCCAGCAGCCATCCCAGGAGGGGCGGGGTGAACACCGGGGAGCTGTTTTTT
CASSHPRRGGVNTGELFF
>TRBV19|TRBD1|TRBJ1-3|-
TGTGCCAGTAAACCAAGAACCGGGACAGTTCATAAGGCCATATATTTT
CASKPRTGTVHKAIYF
>TRBV15|TRBD1|TRBJ2-6|-
TGTGCCACCAGCAGACCCCGACAGGGGGCGGATGGGGCCAACGTCCTGACTTTC
CATSRPRQGADGANVLTF
>TRBV4-3|-|TRBJ1-5|-
TGCGCCAGCAGCCAAAGTGGAGGGAATCAGCCCCAGCATTTT
CASSQSGGNQPQHF
>TRBV28|TRBD1|TRBJ1-4|-
TGTGCCAGCAGTTTGGGGGACAGGGTAAAACTGTTTTTT
CASSLGDRVKLFF
>TRBV5-1|-|TRBJ2-7|-
TGCGCCAGCAGAAGACAGAATTCCTACGAGCAGTACTTC
CASRRQNSYEQYF
>TRBV28|TRBD1|TRBJ1-5|-
TGTGCCAGCCAGGGGGGAGATCAGCCCCAGCATTTT
CASQGGDQPQHF
>TRBV27|TRBD1|TRBJ2-2|-
TGTGCCAGCAGTTTATCGAGGACAGGGTGGCTAGAGAACACCGGGGAGCTGTTTTTT
CASSLSRTGWLENTGELFF
>TRBV5-1|TRBD1|TRBJ2-6|-
TGCGCCAGCAGCTTGAGTCCGACAGGGAGCTCTGGGGCCAACGTCCTGACTTTC
CASSLSPTGSSGANVLTF
>TRBV18|TRBD2|TRBJ2-7|-
TGTGCCAGCTCCAGGGGAGGACTAGCGGGCTCCTACGAGCAGTACTTC
CASSRGGLAGSYEQYF
>TRBV5-3|TRBD2|TRBJ2-7|-
TGTGCCAGAAGCTGTGGGACTAGCCTCGCTTCCTACGAGCAGTACTTC
CARSCGTSLASYEQYF
>TRBV11-2|TRBD2|TRBJ2-5|-
TGTGCCAGCGGCGGGGGGGCAGGGGAGACCCAGTACTTC
CASGGGAGETQYF
>TRBV6-5|-|TRBJ2-7|-
TGTGCCAGCGCAGACAGCTACGAGCAGTACTTC
CASADSYEQYF
>TRBV2|TRBD2|TRBJ2-5|-
TGTGCCAGCAGTGAAGGGGGACTAGCCGCCTCTATAGGGGAGACCCAGTACTTC
CASSEGGLAASIGETQYF
>TRBV7-8|-|TRBJ2-3|-
TGTGCCAGCAGCTTAGCGCGGTTAAGCACAGATACGCAGTATTTT
CASSLARLSTDTQYF